Detailed here is one T cell receptor beta chain. The method was immunoSEQ multiplex PCR; TCRdb's version includes in-frame clones alone and lacks a portion of them. The table shows 55,000 to 70,000 clones, with approximately 87% occurring only once. The sample originates from a study of OX40 agonist ivuxolimab in advanced cancers. For the study at large: Patients got intravenous ivuxolimab at 0.01 to 10 mg/kg every 2 weeks.

J gave up 0 bases and V 3 bases, and 13 bases lay outside the gene matches. Germline CDR1 and CDR2: SGHTA and FQGNSA. The CDR3 length is 18 residues. Sequencing was performed on CD4+ or CD8+ T cells sorted from blood, taken in a trial of the OX40 agonist ivuxolimab. The clonotype originates from an adult with an advanced solid tumor such as melanoma, head and neck, liver or kidney cancer. V gene TRBV7-2 combines with J gene TRBJ2-5; 7 nucleotides agree with TRBD1. Written as DNA, the CDR3 is TGTGCCAGCAGCTTTTTGGTCGGAACAGGGGCGTACCAAGAGACCCAGTACTTC. Encoded protein: CASSFLVGTGAYQETQYF.